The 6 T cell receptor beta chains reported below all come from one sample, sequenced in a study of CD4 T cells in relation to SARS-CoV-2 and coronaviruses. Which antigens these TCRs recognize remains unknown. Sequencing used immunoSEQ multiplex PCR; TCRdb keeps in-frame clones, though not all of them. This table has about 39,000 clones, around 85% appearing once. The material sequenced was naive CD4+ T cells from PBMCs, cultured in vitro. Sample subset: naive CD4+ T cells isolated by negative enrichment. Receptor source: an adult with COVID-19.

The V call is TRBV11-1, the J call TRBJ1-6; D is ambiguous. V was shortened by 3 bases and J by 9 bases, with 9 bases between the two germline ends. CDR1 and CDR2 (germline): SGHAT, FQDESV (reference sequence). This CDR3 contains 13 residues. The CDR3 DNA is TGTGCCAGCAGCTTTCCCGGGGTTTCACCCCTCCACTTT. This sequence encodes CASSFPGVSPLHF.

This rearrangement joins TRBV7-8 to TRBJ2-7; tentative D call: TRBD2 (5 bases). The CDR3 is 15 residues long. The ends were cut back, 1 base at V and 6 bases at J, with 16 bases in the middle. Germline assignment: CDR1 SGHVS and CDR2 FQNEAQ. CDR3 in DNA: TGTGCCAGCAGCTTAGTGGTCTTCTCGAGGGTCGAGCAGTACTTC. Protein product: CASSLVVFSRVEQYF.

The CDR3, as DNA: TGTGCCAGCATCGGGACTAGCGGGGTGGGGGTCTACGAGCAGTACTTC. Translating it yields CASIGTSGVGVYEQYF. V and J are TRBV28 and TRBJ2-7, with TRBD2 matching over 13 bases. Germline V gives CDR1 MDHEN, CDR2 SYDVKM. V was clipped by 7 bases and J by 3 bases; unmatched bases: 9. This CDR3 region has 16 residues.

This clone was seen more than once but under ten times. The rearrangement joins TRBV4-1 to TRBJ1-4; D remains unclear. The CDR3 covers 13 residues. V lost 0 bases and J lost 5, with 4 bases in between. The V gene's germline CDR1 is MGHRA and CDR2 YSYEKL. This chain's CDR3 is CASSQDYNEKLFF. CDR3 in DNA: TGCGCCAGCAGCCAAGACTACAATGAAAAACTGTTTTTT.

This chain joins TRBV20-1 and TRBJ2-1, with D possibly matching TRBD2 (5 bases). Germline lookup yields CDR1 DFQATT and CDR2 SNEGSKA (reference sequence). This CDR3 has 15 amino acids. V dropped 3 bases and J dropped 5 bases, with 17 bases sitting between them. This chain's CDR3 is CSASLPSGGNNEQFF. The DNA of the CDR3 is TGCAGTGCTAGTTTGCCCAGCGGAGGAAACAATGAGCAGTTCTTC.

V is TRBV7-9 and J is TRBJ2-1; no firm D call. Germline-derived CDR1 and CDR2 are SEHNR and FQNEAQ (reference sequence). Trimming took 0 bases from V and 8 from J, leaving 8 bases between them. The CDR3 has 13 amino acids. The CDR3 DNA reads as TGTGCCAGCAGCTTAGCGGGGAATCATGAGCAGTTCTTC. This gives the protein CASSLAGNHEQFF.